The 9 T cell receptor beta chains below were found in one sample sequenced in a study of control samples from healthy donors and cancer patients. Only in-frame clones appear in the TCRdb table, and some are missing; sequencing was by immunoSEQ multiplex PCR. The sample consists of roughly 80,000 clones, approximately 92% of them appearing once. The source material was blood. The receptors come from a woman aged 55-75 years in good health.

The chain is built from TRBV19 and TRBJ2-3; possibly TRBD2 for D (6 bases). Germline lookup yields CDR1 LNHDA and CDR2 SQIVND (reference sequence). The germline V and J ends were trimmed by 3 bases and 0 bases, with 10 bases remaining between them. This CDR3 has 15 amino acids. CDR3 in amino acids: CASSIWDSSTDTQYF. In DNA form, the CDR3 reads TGTGCCAGTAGTATCTGGGACTCAAGCACAGATACGCAGTATTTT.

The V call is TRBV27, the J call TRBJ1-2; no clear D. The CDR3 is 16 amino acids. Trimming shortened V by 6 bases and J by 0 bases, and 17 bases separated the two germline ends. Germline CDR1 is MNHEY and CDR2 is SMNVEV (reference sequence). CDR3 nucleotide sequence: TGTGCCAGCAGGCGAACCCGTAGGAGATCTAACTATGGCTACACCTTC. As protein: CASRRTRRRSNYGYTF.

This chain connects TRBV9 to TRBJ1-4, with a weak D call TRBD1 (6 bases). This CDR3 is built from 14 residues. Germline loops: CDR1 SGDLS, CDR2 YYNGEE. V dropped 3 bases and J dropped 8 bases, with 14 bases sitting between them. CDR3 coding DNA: TGTGCCAGCAGCGCTACAGGGTCGCGGGAAAAACTGTTTTTT. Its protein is CASSATGSREKLFF.

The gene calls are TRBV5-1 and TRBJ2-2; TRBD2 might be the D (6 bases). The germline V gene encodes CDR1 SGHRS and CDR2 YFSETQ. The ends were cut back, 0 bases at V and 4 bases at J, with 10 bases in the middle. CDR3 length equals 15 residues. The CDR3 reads CASSLGSGATGELFF. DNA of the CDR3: TGCGCCAGCAGCTTGGGTAGCGGAGCCACCGGGGAGCTGTTTTTT.

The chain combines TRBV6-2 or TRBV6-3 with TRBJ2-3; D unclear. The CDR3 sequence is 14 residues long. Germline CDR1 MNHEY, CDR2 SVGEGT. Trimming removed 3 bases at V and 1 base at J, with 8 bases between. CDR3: CASSYGLRTDTQYF. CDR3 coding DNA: TGTGCCAGCAGTTATGGGCTCCGCACAGATACGCAGTATTTT.

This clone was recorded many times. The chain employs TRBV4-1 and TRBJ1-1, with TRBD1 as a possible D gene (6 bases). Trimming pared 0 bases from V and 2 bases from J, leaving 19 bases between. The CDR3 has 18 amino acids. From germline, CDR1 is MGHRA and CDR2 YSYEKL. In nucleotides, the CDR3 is TGCGCCAGCAGCCAAGAATATGGGGGCGCTGGATTCAACACTGAAGCTTTCTTT. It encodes CASSQEYGGAGFNTEAFF.

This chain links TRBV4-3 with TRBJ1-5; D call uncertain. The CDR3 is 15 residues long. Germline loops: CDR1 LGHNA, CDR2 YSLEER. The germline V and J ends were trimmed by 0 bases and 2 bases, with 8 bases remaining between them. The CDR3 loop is CASSQEANGNQPQHF. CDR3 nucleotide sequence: TGCGCCAGCAGCCAAGAAGCAAACGGCAATCAGCCCCAGCATTTT.

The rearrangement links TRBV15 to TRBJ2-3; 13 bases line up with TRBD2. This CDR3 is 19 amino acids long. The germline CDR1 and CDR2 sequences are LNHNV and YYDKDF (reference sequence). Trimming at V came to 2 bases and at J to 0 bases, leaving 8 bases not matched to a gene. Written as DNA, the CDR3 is TGTGCCACCAGCAGATTCGGGACTAGCGGGACCTATAGCACAGATACGCAGTATTTT. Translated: CATSRFGTSGTYSTDTQYF.

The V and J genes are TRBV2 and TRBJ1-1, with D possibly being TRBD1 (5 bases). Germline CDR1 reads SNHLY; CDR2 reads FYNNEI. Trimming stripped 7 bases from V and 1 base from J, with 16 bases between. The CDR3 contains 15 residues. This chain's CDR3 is CASTGTPERNTEAFF. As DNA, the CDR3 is TGTGCCAGCACTGGGACTCCCGAGAGGAACACTGAAGCTTTCTTT.